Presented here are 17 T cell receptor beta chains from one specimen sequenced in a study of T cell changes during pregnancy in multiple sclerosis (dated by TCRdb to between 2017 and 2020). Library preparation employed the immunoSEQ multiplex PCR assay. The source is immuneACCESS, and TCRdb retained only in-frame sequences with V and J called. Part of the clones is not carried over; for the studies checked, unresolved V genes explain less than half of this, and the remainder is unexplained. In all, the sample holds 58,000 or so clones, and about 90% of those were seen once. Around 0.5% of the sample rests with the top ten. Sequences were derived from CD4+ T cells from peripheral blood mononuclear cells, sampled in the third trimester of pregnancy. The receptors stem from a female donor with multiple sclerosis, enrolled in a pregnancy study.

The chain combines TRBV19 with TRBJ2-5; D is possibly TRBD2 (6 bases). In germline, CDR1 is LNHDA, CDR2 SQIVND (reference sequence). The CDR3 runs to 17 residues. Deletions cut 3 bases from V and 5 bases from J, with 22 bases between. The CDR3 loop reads CASSMVGDWLLGETQYF. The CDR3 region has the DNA TGTGCCAGTAGTATGGTAGGGGACTGGCTACTTGGGGAGACCCAGTACTTC.

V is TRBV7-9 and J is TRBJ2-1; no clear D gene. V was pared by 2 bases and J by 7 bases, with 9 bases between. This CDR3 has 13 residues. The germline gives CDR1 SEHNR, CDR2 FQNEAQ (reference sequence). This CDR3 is CASSLTRRNEQFF. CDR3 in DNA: TGTGCCAGCAGCTTAACCAGGCGAAATGAGCAGTTCTTC.

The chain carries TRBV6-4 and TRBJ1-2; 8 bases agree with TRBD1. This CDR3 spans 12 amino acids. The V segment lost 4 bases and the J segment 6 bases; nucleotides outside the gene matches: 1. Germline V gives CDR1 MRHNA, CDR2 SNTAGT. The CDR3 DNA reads TGTGCCAGCAGTGGGACAGGGCATGGCTACACCTTC. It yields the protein CASSGTGHGYTF.

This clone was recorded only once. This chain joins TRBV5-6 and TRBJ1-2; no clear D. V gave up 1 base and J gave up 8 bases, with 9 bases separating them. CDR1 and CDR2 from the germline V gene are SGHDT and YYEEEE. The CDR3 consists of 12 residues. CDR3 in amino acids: CASSLTRGGYTF. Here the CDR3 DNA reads TGTGCCAGCAGCTTGACCAGAGGGGGCTACACCTTC.

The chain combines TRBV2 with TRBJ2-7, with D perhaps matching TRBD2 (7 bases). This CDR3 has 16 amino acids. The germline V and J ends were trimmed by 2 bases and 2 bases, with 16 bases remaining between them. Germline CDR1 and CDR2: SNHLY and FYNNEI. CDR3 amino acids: CASSEIGGLLAYEQYF. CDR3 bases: TGTGCCAGCAGTGAAATCGGGGGGCTTCTTGCCTACGAGCAGTACTTC.

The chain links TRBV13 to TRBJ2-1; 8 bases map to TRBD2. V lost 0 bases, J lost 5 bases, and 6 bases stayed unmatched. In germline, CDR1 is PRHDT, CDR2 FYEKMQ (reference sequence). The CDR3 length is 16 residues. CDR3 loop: CASSLGPGGPHNEQFF. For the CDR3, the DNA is TGTGCCAGCAGCTTAGGCCCGGGGGGGCCCCACAATGAGCAGTTCTTC.

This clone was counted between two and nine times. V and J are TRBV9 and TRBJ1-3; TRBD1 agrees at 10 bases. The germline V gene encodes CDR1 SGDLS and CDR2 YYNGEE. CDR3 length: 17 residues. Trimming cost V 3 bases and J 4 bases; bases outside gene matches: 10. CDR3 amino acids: CASSATGTGVLGNTIYF. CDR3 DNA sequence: TGTGCCAGCAGCGCAACCGGGACAGGGGTCCTCGGAAACACCATATATTTT.

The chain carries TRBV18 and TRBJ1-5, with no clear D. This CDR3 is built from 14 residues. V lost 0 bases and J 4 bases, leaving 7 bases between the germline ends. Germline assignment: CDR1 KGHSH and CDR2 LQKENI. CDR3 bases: TGTGCCAGCTCACCACCGGGGAGTAATCAGCCCCAGCATTTT. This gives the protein CASSPPGSNQPQHF.

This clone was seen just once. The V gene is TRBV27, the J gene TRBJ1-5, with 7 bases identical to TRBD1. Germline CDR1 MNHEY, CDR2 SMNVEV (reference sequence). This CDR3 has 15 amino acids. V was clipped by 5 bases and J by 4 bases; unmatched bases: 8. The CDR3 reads CASSPYRGSNQPQHF. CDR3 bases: TGTGCCAGCAGTCCCTACAGGGGATCAAATCAGCCCCAGCATTTT.

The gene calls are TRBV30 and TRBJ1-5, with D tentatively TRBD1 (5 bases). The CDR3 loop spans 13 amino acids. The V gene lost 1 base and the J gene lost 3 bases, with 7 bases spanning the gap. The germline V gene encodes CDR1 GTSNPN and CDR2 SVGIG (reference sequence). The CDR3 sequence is CAWSAGYNQPQHF. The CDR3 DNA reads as TGTGCCTGGAGTGCAGGGTACAATCAGCCCCAGCATTTT.

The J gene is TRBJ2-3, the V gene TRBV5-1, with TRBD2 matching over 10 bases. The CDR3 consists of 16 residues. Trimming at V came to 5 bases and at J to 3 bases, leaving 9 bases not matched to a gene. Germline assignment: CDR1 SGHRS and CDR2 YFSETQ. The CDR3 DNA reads TGCGCCAGCAGGCCCCCTAGCGGGGGTGGTACAGATACGCAGTATTTT. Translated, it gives CASRPPSGGGTDTQYF.

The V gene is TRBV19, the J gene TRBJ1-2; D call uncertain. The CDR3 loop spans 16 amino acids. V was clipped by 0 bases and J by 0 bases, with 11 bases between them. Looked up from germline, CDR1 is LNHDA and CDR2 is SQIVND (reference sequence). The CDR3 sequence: CASSIERAATNYGYTF. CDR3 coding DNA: TGTGCCAGTAGTATAGAGCGGGCAGCGACTAACTATGGCTACACCTTC.

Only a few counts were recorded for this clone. The CDR3 coding sequence is TGCGCCAGCAGCTTGCCGGGACTCCCCACCGGGGAGCTGTTTTTT. Protein: CASSLPGLPTGELFF. The chain is built from TRBV5-1 and TRBJ2-2; the D gene is possibly TRBD2 (6 bases). This CDR3 is built from 15 residues. V was pared by 1 base and J by 4 bases, with 11 bases between. Germline CDR1 is SGHRS and CDR2 is YFSETQ. Filled out from reference TRBV5-1 and TRBJ2-2, the complete variable domain reads KAGVTQTPRYLIKTRGQQVTLSCSPISGHRSVSWYQQTPGQGLQFLFEYFSETQRNKGNFPGRFSGRQFSNSRSEMNVSTLELGDSALYLCASSLPGLPTGELFFGEGSRLTVL.

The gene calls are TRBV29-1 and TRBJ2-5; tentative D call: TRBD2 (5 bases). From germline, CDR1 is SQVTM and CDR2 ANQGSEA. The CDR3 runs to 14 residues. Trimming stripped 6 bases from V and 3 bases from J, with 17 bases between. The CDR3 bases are TGCAGCGTCGCGCTGCCGGGGATTGAAGAGACCCAGTACTTC. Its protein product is CSVALPGIEETQYF.

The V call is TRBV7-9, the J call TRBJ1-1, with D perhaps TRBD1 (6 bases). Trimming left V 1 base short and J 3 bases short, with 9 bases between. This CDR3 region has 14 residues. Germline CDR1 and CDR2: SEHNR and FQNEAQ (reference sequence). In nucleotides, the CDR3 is TGTGCCAGCAGCTTAGACAGGGCGTACACTGAAGCTTTCTTT. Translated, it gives CASSLDRAYTEAFF.

The CDR3 reads CASSPLRGTGELFF. CDR3 coding DNA: TGTGCCAGCAGCCCCCTCCGGGGCACCGGGGAGCTGTTTTTT. This chain joins TRBV7-9 and TRBJ2-2; a possible D gene is TRBD2 (5 bases). V gave up 5 bases and J gave up 4 bases, with 11 bases separating them. The CDR3 runs to 14 residues. Germline CDR1 is SEHNR and CDR2 is FQNEAQ (reference sequence). The variable domain in full, completed from reference TRBV7-9 and TRBJ2-2, reads DTGVSQNPRHKITKRGQNVTFRCDPISEHNRLYWYRQTLGQGPEFLTYFQNEAQLEKSRLLSDRFSAERPKGSFSTLEIQRTEQGDSAMYLCASSPLRGTGELFFGEGSRLTVL.

The CDR3 sequence: CASSPDLAGGLRETQYF. DNA of the CDR3: TGCGCCAGCAGCCCAGACCTAGCGGGGGGGCTTAGGGAGACCCAGTACTTC. This chain uses TRBV4-1 with TRBJ2-5; TRBD2 aligns across 12 bases. CDR1 is MGHRA, CDR2 YSYEKL, per germline. The CDR3 length is 17 residues. Losses at the gene ends were 4 bases for V and 5 bases for J; bases not matched to a gene: 11.